The 3 T cell receptor beta chains presented below share a single source sample, sequenced in a study of blood T cell repertoires in COVID-19. Repertoires were generated with immunoSEQ multiplex PCR, while TCRdb's copy carries only in-frame clones and drops some. The table includes roughly 310,000 clones, about 89% detected once. Sequences were obtained from PBMCs or T cells enriched from blood (not recorded which). Receptors originate from a woman aged 40 to 50 who had recovered from COVID-19.

The V gene is TRBV9, the J gene TRBJ2-7; TRBD1 aligns across 9 bases. The CDR3 consists of 15 residues. Germline assignment: CDR1 SGDLS and CDR2 YYNGEE. Trimming removed 0 bases from V and 1 base from J; junction bases left unmatched: 2. The CDR3 region is CASSVAGTGSYEQYF. The CDR3 coding sequence is TGTGCCAGCAGCGTAGCGGGGACAGGGTCCTACGAGCAGTACTTC.

This clone was picked up one time. The chain recombines TRBV2 with TRBJ1-1; D gene unclear. The V and J ends lost 8 bases and 1 base respectively, with 11 bases between them. Germline V gene sequence: CDR1 SNHLY, CDR2 FYNNEI. This CDR3 is 13 amino acids long. The CDR3 loop is CASQATANTEAFF. For the CDR3, the DNA is TGTGCCAGCCAAGCCACAGCGAACACTGAAGCTTTCTTT.

The chain couples TRBV28 to TRBJ1-2, with D perhaps TRBD1 (5 bases). V lost 4 bases and J lost 6, with 9 bases in between. The CDR3 consists of 12 residues. Germline assignment: CDR1 MDHEN and CDR2 SYDVKM. The chain's CDR3 is CASSYRRDGYTF. CDR3 DNA sequence: TGTGCCAGCAGTTACCGCAGGGATGGCTACACCTTC.